One sample yielded the 13 T cell receptor beta chains listed below, sequenced in a study of type 1 regulatory T cells. Antigen specificity for these receptors is unknown. TCRdb used MiXCR to reprocess the reads, holding one entry per CDR3 protein. The sample lists roughly 68,000 distinct CDR3 sequences, nearly 65% occurring once. Sequencing used cultured T cells, either the whole culture or a sorted T cell fraction (not recorded which). The subset: Tr1-enriched cell product generated in vitro against host alloantigens. These receptors were obtained from a human donor in good health.

The rearrangement links TRBV4-1 to TRBJ2-1, with 9 bases that match TRBD2. Germline CDR1 and CDR2: MGHRA and YSYEKL. This CDR3 comprises 15 residues. Trimming took 1 base from V and 6 from J; bases not matched to a gene: 4. The CDR3 coding sequence is TGCGCCAGCAGCCAAGGCGGTAGCGGGAGCAATGAGCAGTTCTTC. It codes for CASSQGGSGSNEQFF.

The chain joins TRBV7-2 to TRBJ2-5, with 8 bases aligning to TRBD2. The CDR3 contains 13 residues. Unmatched junction bases numbered 4, after V lost 7 bases and J lost 3 bases. Per the germline V gene, CDR1 is SGHTA and CDR2 is FQGNSA. CDR3 sequence (DNA): TGTGCCAGCAAGTTTAGCGGGGAAGAGACCCAGTACTTC. It yields the protein CASKFSGEETQYF. Using reference TRBV7-2 and TRBJ2-5 for the parts outside the CDR3, the full variable domain is GAGVSQSPSNKVTEKGKDVELRCDPISGHTALYWYRQSLGQGLEFLIYFQGNSAPDKSGLPSDRFSAERTGGSVSTLTIQRTQQEDSAVYLCASKFSGEETQYFGPGTRLLVL.

This chain links TRBV28 with TRBJ2-5, with 7 nucleotides matching TRBD1. Germline V gives CDR1 MDHEN, CDR2 SYDVKM. V lost 8 bases and J lost 1; bases outside the gene matches: 10. The CDR3 has 15 amino acids. CDR3 bases: TGTGCCAGCGTCCGGGACAGTGGGGGCCAAGAGACCCAGTACTTC. Amino acids: CASVRDSGGQETQYF.

V usage is TRBV20-1 and J usage is TRBJ2-5; no clear D. The V end lost 5 bases, the J end lost 5 bases, and 12 bases lay between the germline ends. The length of the CDR3 is 12 residues. The germline V gene has CDR1 DFQATT and CDR2 SNEGSKA (reference sequence). The CDR3, as DNA: TGCAGTGCTCACGGTTCCGGGGAGACCCAGTACTTC. Translation: CSAHGSGETQYF.

Only one count was recorded for this clonotype. The rearrangement joins TRBV7-6 to TRBJ2-7; TRBD2 aligns across 12 bases. Germline trimming cut 5 bases from V and 6 bases from J; bases unmatched to any gene: 5. Looked up from germline, CDR1 is SGHVS and CDR2 is FNYEAQ. The CDR3 runs 14 residues. CDR3 loop: CASSPGLAGGEQYF. The CDR3, as DNA: TGTGCCAGCAGCCCGGGACTAGCGGGCGGCGAGCAGTACTTC.

This clonotype was seen a few times. J is TRBJ2-5 and V is TRBV24-1; 10 nucleotides match TRBD2. This CDR3 is 14 amino acids long. CDR1 and CDR2 from the germline V gene are KGHDR and SFDVKD. V lost 7 bases, J lost 3 bases, and 4 bases stayed unmatched. The CDR3 DNA is TGTGCCACCAGCGCTAGCGGGAGTAAAGAGACCCAGTACTTC. It codes for CATSASGSKETQYF.

The rearrangement joins TRBV7-2 to TRBJ2-7; possibly TRBD2 for D (6 bases). The CDR3 contains 14 residues. Germline V CDR1 and CDR2: SGHTA, FQGNSA. V shed 1 base and J shed 3 bases, with 10 bases lying between them. CDR3 DNA: TGTGCCAGCAGCTTAGAACCCGGGGGCTACGAGCAGTACTTC. This sequence encodes CASSLEPGGYEQYF.

This clonotype was detected a few times. The rearrangement links TRBV11-2 to TRBJ2-1, with TRBD2 identical over 9 bases. The CDR3 covers 14 residues. With 5 bases clipped from V and 4 bases from J, the junction kept 3 bases outside the gene matches. Germline V gives CDR1 SGHAT, CDR2 FQNNGV. CDR3 sequence (DNA): TGTGCCAGCAGCCGGCTAGCGGGGTACAATGAGCAGTTCTTC. Its translation: CASSRLAGYNEQFF.

The J gene is TRBJ2-1, the V gene TRBV6-1; D possibly corresponds to TRBD2 (6 bases). Trimming stripped 4 bases from V and 8 bases from J, with 15 bases between. Per the germline V gene, CDR1 is MNHNS and CDR2 is SASEGT. The CDR3 sequence is 14 residues long. CDR3 in DNA: TGTGCCAGCAGTGGGAGACTACCGGGAGATGAGCAGTTCTTC. It specifies CASSGRLPGDEQFF.

CDR3 loop: CASSQGLAGVGKNIQYF. DNA for the CDR3: TGCGCCAGCAGCCAAGGACTAGCGGGAGTTGGCAAAAACATTCAGTACTTC. The chain uses TRBV5-1 and TRBJ2-4; 13 nucleotides match TRBD2. V was clipped by 4 bases and J by 3 bases; unmatched bases: 7. The CDR3 consists of 17 residues. The germline V gene has CDR1 SGHRS and CDR2 YFSETQ.

Comments on this clonotype: The junction shows a germline mismatch at one end, possibly a read error. The CDR3 region is CASSLNGRAGTGELFF. As DNA, the CDR3 is TGTGCCAGTAGCTTGAATGGGAGGGCCGGCACCGGGGAGCTGTTTTTT. V is TRBV5-4 and J is TRBJ2-2; 7 bases agree with TRBD2. The CDR3 loop spans 16 amino acids. Germline lookup yields CDR1 SGHNT and CDR2 YYREEE (reference sequence). The full variable domain, its missing parts supplied by reference TRBV5-4 and TRBJ2-2, is ETGVTQSPTHLIKTRGQQVTLRCSSQSGHNTVSWYQQALGQGPQFIFQYYREEENGRGNFPPRFSGLQFPNYSSELNVNALELDDSALYLCASSLNGRAGTGELFFGEGSRLTVL.

The rearrangement joins TRBV20-1 to TRBJ2-5, with D unclear. In germline, CDR1 is DFQATT, CDR2 SNEGSKA (reference sequence). The V and J ends lost 1 base and 2 bases respectively, with 20 bases between them. The CDR3 is made up of 17 amino acids. CDR3 amino acids: CSARALPSRTVQETQYF. CDR3 coding DNA: TGCAGTGCTAGAGCGCTACCGTCTCGGACCGTTCAAGAGACCCAGTACTTC.

This chain joins TRBV18 and TRBJ2-5; either TRBD1 or TRBD2 may supply D (7 bases each). Deletions cut 0 bases from V and 0 bases from J, with 14 bases between. CDR1 is KGHSH and CDR2 is LQKENI in the germline V gene. CDR3 length equals 17 residues. CDR3 residues: CASSPPTGRVYQETQYF. The CDR3 DNA is TGTGCCAGCTCACCACCGACAGGGAGGGTTTACCAAGAGACCCAGTACTTC.